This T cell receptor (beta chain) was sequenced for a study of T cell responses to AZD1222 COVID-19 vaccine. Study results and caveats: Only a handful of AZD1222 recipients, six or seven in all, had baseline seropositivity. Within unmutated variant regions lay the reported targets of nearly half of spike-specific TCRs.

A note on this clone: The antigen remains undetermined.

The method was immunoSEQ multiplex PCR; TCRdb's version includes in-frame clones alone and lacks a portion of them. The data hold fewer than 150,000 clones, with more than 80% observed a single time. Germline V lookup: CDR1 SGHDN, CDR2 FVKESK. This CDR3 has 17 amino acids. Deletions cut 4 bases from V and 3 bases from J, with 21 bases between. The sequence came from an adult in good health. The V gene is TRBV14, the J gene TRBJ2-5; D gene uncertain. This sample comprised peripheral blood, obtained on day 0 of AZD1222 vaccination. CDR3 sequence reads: CASSLGMIWGSEETQYF. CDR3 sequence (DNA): TGTGCCAGCAGCCTGGGCATGATCTGGGGATCCGAAGAGACCCAGTACTTC. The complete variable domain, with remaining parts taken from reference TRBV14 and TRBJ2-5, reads EAGVTQFPSHSVIEKGQTVTLRCDPISGHDNLYWYRRVMGKEIKFLLHFVKESKQDESGMPNNRFLAERTGGTYSTLKVQPAELEDSGVYFCASSLGMIWGSEETQYFGPGTRLLVL.